This entry lists 23 T cell receptor beta chains sequenced from one sample in a study of shared clonotypes between healthy human individuals. This table comes from immunoSEQ multiplex PCR, and its TCRdb copy is limited to in-frame clones, with some not included. Of about 610,000 clones detected, more than 95% appear once; the ten largest clones hold less than 0.065%. Material for sequencing was naive CD4+ T cells sorted from blood. This sample's subset: CD45RA+ positively selected. These receptors were taken from a woman aged 25 to 39 in good health.

In its sample, this clone was seen once. The chain uses TRBV10-1 and TRBJ2-1; 13 bases align to TRBD2. The V gene's germline CDR1 is WNHNN and CDR2 SYGVQD (reference sequence). This CDR3 spans 18 amino acids. V shed 3 bases, J shed 2 bases, and the junction held 7 bases outside the gene matches. The CDR3 loop is CASSDTSGRASAYNEQFF. The CDR3, as DNA: TGCGCCAGCAGTGACACTAGCGGGAGGGCCAGCGCCTACAATGAGCAGTTCTTC.

The chain couples TRBV11-3 to TRBJ1-1; D unclear. The CDR3 length is 13 residues. V was cut by 0 bases and J by 1 base, with 3 bases left in between. Per germline, CDR1 SGHNT and CDR2 YENEEA. The CDR3 sequence is CASSLDQNTEAFF. Written as DNA, the CDR3 is TGTGCCAGCAGCTTAGATCAGAACACTGAAGCTTTCTTT. The full variable domain, in which reference TRBV11-3 and TRBJ1-1 provide the parts outside the CDR3, is EAGVVQSPRYKIIEKKQPVAFWCNPISGHNTLYWYLQNLGQGPELLIRYENEEAVDDSQLPKDRFSAERLKGVDSTLKIQPAELGDSAVYLCASSLDQNTEAFFGQGTRLTVV.

This clone was counted a single time. CDR3 in amino acids: CASSPGNQPQHF. DNA for the CDR3: TGTGCCAGCAGCCCCGGGAATCAGCCCCAGCATTTT. The chain employs TRBV7-2 and TRBJ1-5; D gene uncertain. V lost 5 bases and J lost 4, with 6 bases in between. This CDR3 spans 12 amino acids. Per the germline V gene, CDR1 is SGHTA and CDR2 is FQGNSA.

The chain joins TRBV7-2 to TRBJ2-7; 7 bases are shared with TRBD1. Germline trimming cut 5 bases from V and 1 base from J; bases unmatched to any gene: 2. CDR3 length: 13 amino acids. Germline-derived CDR1 and CDR2 are SGHTA and FQGNSA. CDR3 amino acids: CASSTTGSYEQYF. The CDR3 DNA sequence: TGTGCCAGCAGCACGACAGGGTCCTACGAGCAGTACTTC.

V is TRBV5-1 and J is TRBJ2-2, with TRBD2 identical over 9 bases. Germline-derived CDR1 and CDR2 are SGHRS and YFSETQ. This CDR3 has 17 amino acids. The J segment lost 0 bases and the V segment lost 4 bases, leaving 7 bases of the junction unmatched. CDR3 residues: CASSQLAGVANTGELFF. As DNA, the CDR3 is TGCGCCAGCAGCCAATTAGCGGGAGTAGCGAACACCGGGGAGCTGTTTTTT.

The chain uses TRBV5-1 and TRBJ2-3; 7 bases are a match to TRBD2. This CDR3 comprises 15 residues. J lost 1 base, V lost 4 bases, and 6 bases had no gene match. CDR1 and CDR2 from the germline V gene are SGHRS and YFSETQ. The CDR3 sequence: CASSLGGYGTDTQYF. CDR3 coding DNA: TGCGCCAGCAGCCTCGGGGGGTATGGCACAGATACGCAGTATTTT.

The rearrangement joins TRBV19 to TRBJ1-6, with a possible D match to TRBD1 (6 bases). Trimming took 6 bases from V and 7 from J, leaving 16 bases between them. The CDR3 runs to 15 residues. In germline, CDR1 is LNHDA, CDR2 SQIVND (reference sequence). In nucleotides, the CDR3 is TGTGCCAGTAGACCGCGGACAGCGGCGAATTCACCCCTCCACTTT. Translation: CASRPRTAANSPLHF.

The chain combines TRBV30 with TRBJ2-3, with 10 bases matching TRBD2. This CDR3 spans 12 amino acids. CDR1 and CDR2 (germline): GTSNPN, SVGIG (reference sequence). Trimming removed 5 bases from V and 11 bases from J; junction bases left unmatched: 7. CDR3: CAWSPSGSEQYF. The CDR3 DNA sequence: TGTGCCTGGTCCCCTAGCGGGAGTGAGCAGTATTTT.

This sequence joins TRBV5-1 and TRBJ2-5; 8 bases line up with TRBD2. The CDR3 length is 16 residues. Trimming cost V 0 bases and J 4 bases; bases outside gene matches: 8. The germline V gene has CDR1 SGHRS and CDR2 YFSETQ. CDR3 loop: CASSLGALADPETQYF. The CDR3, as DNA: TGCGCCAGCAGCTTGGGGGCACTAGCGGACCCAGAGACCCAGTACTTC. Using reference TRBV5-1 and TRBJ2-5 for the parts outside the CDR3, the full variable domain is KAGVTQTPRYLIKTRGQQVTLSCSPISGHRSVSWYQQTPGQGLQFLFEYFSETQRNKGNFPGRFSGRQFSNSRSEMNVSTLELGDSALYLCASSLGALADPETQYFGPGTRLLVL.

In its sample, this clone was seen once. The chain couples TRBV28 to TRBJ2-7; TRBD1 matches at 8 bases. This CDR3 spans 14 amino acids. CDR1 MDHEN and CDR2 SYDVKM come from the germline V gene. Germline trimming cut 4 bases from V and 2 bases from J; bases unmatched to any gene: 4. CDR3 loop: CASSSRTGPYEQYF. DNA of the CDR3: TGTGCCAGCAGTTCCAGGACAGGGCCCTACGAGCAGTACTTC.

V usage is TRBV5-1 and J usage is TRBJ1-2; TRBD1 is a possible D gene (5 bases). Germline V CDR1 and CDR2: SGHRS, YFSETQ. With 1 base removed from V and 3 bases from J, the gap between germline ends came to 10 bases. The CDR3 runs to 14 residues. The CDR3 loop is CASSLMPGDYGYTF. DNA for the CDR3: TGCGCCAGCAGCTTGATGCCGGGGGACTATGGCTACACCTTC.

The V gene is TRBV5-1, the J gene TRBJ1-2, with D possibly matching TRBD1 (6 bases). Between the trimmed V and J ends, which lost 2 bases and 3 bases, there was a span of 11 bases. CDR1 is SGHRS, CDR2 YFSETQ, per germline. CDR3 length: 14 residues. The CDR3 sequence: CASSLTQGDYGYTF. CDR3 nucleotide sequence: TGCGCCAGCAGCTTAACACAGGGAGACTATGGCTACACCTTC.

The gene calls are TRBV28 and TRBJ1-5, with TRBD1 matching 9 bases. Trimming removed 5 bases from V and 1 base from J; junction bases left unmatched: 3. Germline CDR1 reads MDHEN; CDR2 reads SYDVKM. This CDR3 comprises 15 residues. In DNA, the CDR3 is TGTGCCAGCAGTCCGGGGACAGGGAGCAATCAGCCCCAGCATTTT. This sequence encodes CASSPGTGSNQPQHF.

This clone was detected once. This chain connects TRBV19 to TRBJ1-3; D call uncertain. Germline CDR1 reads LNHDA; CDR2 reads SQIVND (reference sequence). The CDR3 has 14 residues. V gave up 9 bases and J gave up 0 bases, with 12 bases separating them. In nucleotides, the CDR3 is TGTGCCAGCACGGCAGCCAACTCTGGAAACACCATATATTTT. This gives the protein CASTAANSGNTIYF.

This chain links TRBV14 with TRBJ1-2; D is unclear. The CDR3 runs 12 residues. V dropped 1 base and J dropped 3 bases, with 3 bases sitting between them. Germline CDR1 and CDR2: SGHDN and FVKESK. The CDR3 DNA follows: TGTGCCAGCAGCCAAGGCGACTATGGCTACACCTTC. It encodes CASSQGDYGYTF. The full variable domain, in which reference TRBV14 and TRBJ1-2 provide the parts outside the CDR3, is EAGVTQFPSHSVIEKGQTVTLRCDPISGHDNLYWYRRVMGKEIKFLLHFVKESKQDESGMPNNRFLAERTGGTYSTLKVQPAELEDSGVYFCASSQGDYGYTFGSGTRLTVV.

The chain employs TRBV4-1 and TRBJ1-4; 8 bases agree with TRBD1. Germline V CDR1 and CDR2: MGHRA, YSYEKL. The CDR3 is 14 residues long. The junction had 4 bases not matched to a gene; V was cut back by 6 bases and J by 4 bases. The DNA for the CDR3 is TGCGCCAGCAGTCGGACAGGGTTTAATGAAAAACTGTTTTTT. Translating it yields CASSRTGFNEKLFF.

This rearrangement joins TRBV19 to TRBJ1-1; 7 bases match TRBD1. V lost 5 bases, J lost 5 bases, and 8 bases stayed unmatched. The CDR3 contains 14 residues. Germline CDR1 LNHDA, CDR2 SQIVND (reference sequence). The CDR3 DNA reads TGTGCCAGTAGTCACAGGGGCCATCGGACTGAAGCTTTCTTT. Encoded protein: CASSHRGHRTEAFF.

The rearrangement uses TRBV19 and TRBJ2-6; 7 bases match TRBD1. CDR3 length equals 16 residues. The V segment lost 4 bases and the J segment 4 bases; nucleotides outside the gene matches: 7. Germline CDR1 LNHDA, CDR2 SQIVND (reference sequence). This CDR3 is CASSTARGSGANVLTF. DNA for the CDR3: TGTGCCAGTAGTACAGCCAGGGGGTCCGGGGCCAACGTCCTGACTTTC.

V usage is TRBV4-1 and J usage is TRBJ2-5, with 11 bases identical to TRBD2. The CDR3 is 16 amino acids. CDR1 and CDR2 from the germline V gene are MGHRA and YSYEKL. V lost 3 bases to trimming and J lost 4 bases; unmatched junction nucleotides: 7. DNA of the CDR3: TGCGCCAGCAGCCAGGGTAGCGGGAGGGCCCGAGAGACCCAGTACTTC. Its translation is CASSQGSGRARETQYF.

J is TRBJ2-7 and V is TRBV5-4; 13 bases map to TRBD2. Germline loops: CDR1 SGHNT, CDR2 YYREEE (reference sequence). V lost 4 bases to trimming and J lost 2 bases; unmatched junction nucleotides: 9. There are 17 residues in the CDR3. CDR3 sequence: CASSHYMGLAGTYEQYF. CDR3 in DNA: TGTGCCAGCAGCCACTATATGGGACTAGCGGGAACCTACGAGCAGTACTTC.

The chain joins TRBV28 to TRBJ1-4, with a possible D match to TRBD1 (6 bases). Germline CDR1 is MDHEN and CDR2 is SYDVKM. V was cut by 6 bases and J by 8 bases, with 16 bases left in between. The CDR3 loop spans 14 amino acids. CDR3 in DNA: TGTGCCAGCAGGACCACAGGGTACGAGGAAAAACTGTTTTTT. Its translation: CASRTTGYEEKLFF.

V is TRBV10-3 and J is TRBJ2-7, with 11 bases aligning to TRBD1. This CDR3 has 15 amino acids. Losses at the gene ends were 6 bases for V and 2 bases for J; bases not matched to a gene: 6. Per germline, CDR1 ENHRY and CDR2 SYGVKD. The CDR3 DNA follows: TGTGCCATCAGCCCGGGACAGGGGGAAACCTACGAGCAGTACTTC. This codes for CAISPGQGETYEQYF.

The rearrangement links TRBV5-8 to TRBJ1-3; D not certain. The CDR3 is 15 residues long. V was trimmed by 3 bases and J by 0 bases, leaving 10 bases between them. Germline V lookup: CDR1 SGHTS, CDR2 YDEGEE. CDR3 sequence reads: CASSSGRSSGNTIYF. The CDR3 bases are TGTGCCAGCAGCTCCGGACGGAGCTCTGGAAACACCATATATTTT.